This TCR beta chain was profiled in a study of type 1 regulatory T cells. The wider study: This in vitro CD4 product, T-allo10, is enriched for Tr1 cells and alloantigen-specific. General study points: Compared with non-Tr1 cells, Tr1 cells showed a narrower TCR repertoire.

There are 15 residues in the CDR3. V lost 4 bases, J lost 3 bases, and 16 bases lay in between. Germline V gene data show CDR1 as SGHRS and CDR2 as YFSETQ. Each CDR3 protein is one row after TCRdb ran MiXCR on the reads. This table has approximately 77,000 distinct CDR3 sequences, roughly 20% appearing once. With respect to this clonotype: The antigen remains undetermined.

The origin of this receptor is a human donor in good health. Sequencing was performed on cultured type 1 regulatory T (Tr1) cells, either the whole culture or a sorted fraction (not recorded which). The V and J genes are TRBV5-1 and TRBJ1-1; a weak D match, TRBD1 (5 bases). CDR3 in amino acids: CASSTGAGGYTEAFF. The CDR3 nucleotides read TGCGCCAGCAGCACCGGCGCCGGGGGGTACACTGAAGCTTTCTTT.